A selection of T cell receptor beta chains follows, all from one sample in a study of cytotoxic CD8 clonotypes in ibrutinib-treated CLL. The data were produced by immunoSEQ multiplex PCR, yet TCRdb's version contains in-frame clones alone and is incomplete. The data show more than 200,000 clones, under 80% seen once. The material was PBMCs, obtained after 24 months of ibrutinib treatment. These receptors came from a human donor with chronic lymphocytic leukemia. Each CDR3 is given with its conserved first and last residue. D genes are given only for firm matches.

d_gene	v_gene	j_gene	CDR3aa
NA	TRBV6-6	TRBJ2-7	CASHNPEPYEQYF
NA	TRBV5-1	TRBJ2-5	CASSLRQGQETQYF
TRBD2	TRBV6-5	TRBJ2-1	CASSSRTSGNNEQFF
NA	TRBV6-5	TRBJ2-7	CASSYNRVGEQYF
NA	TRBV18	TRBJ2-5	CASSPKPLGGEETQYF
TRBD1	TRBV7-9	TRBJ2-5	CASSQSLTGAHQETQYF
TRBD2	TRBV27	TRBJ2-7	CASSSGLATYEQYF
NA	TRBV13	TRBJ2-1	CASSRSRTPLYNEQFF
NA	TRBV7-5	TRBJ2-7	CARSSRAPPRYF
NA	TRBV5-1	TRBJ1-4	CASSLEAKGANEKLFF
NA	TRBV5-6	TRBJ2-2	CASSFGSGELFF
NA	TRBV29-1	TRBJ2-3	CSVLRGADTQYF
NA	TRBV9	TRBJ2-1	CASSLSGYNNEQFF